This TCR beta chain was captured by sequencing in a study of cytomegalovirus exposure and HLA in healthy donors. Whole-study findings and limits: According to reports, the classifier identified cytomegalovirus status with high specificity and sensitivity. A list of about 160 TCR beta chains associated with cytomegalovirus was given. Many donors shared some public TCRs, even though most TCR sequences were rare.

Generated by immunoSEQ multiplex PCR, the TCRdb table keeps only in-frame clones and is missing some. The sample records 150,000 to 200,000 clones, roughly 82% being singletons. This clone was counted only a few times. Its antigen is undetermined. V was shortened by 1 base and J by 0 bases, with 11 bases between the two germline ends. Looked up from germline, CDR1 is LGHNA and CDR2 is YNFKEQ. This CDR3 comprises 16 residues. The sample taken for sequencing was PBMCs. This receptor was taken from a young man in good health and CMV-seropositive. V and J are TRBV4-2 and TRBJ2-3, with D perhaps matching TRBD2 (6 bases). CDR3 protein: CASSQVQRVSTDTQYF. The CDR3 DNA follows: TGTGCCAGCAGCCAAGTGCAGCGGGTTAGCACAGATACGCAGTATTTT.